Each of the 9 T cell receptor beta chains below was sequenced from the same sample in a study of Ad26.COV2.S vaccination and SARS-CoV-2 variants. TCRdb's copy holds only in-frame clones and misses some; the assay was immunoSEQ multiplex PCR. The sample consists of more than 300,000 clones, about 87% of them appearing once. The treatment was: some 20 received Ad26.COV2.S at low or high dose, single or two shots; about 5 received placebo; per-sample allocation not given. Specimen acquisition occurred on day 63 following the initial vaccine or placebo injection. This sample comprised peripheral blood, obtained in a trial of Ad26.COV2.S vaccine versus placebo. All receptors derive from a person aged 18-65 years who received the Ad26.COV2.S COVID-19 vaccine or a placebo.

V gene TRBV9 combines with J gene TRBJ2-7, with 8 bases that match TRBD1. In germline, CDR1 is SGDLS, CDR2 YYNGEE. V was clipped by 4 bases and J by 4 bases; unmatched bases: 7. This CDR3 has 14 amino acids. CDR3 residues: CASSSQGQGYEQYF. DNA for the CDR3: TGTGCCAGCAGCTCCCAAGGACAGGGATACGAGCAGTACTTC.

The V and J genes are TRBV9 and TRBJ2-2; weak D call: TRBD2 (6 bases). The germline gives CDR1 SGDLS, CDR2 YYNGEE. The V end lost 0 bases, the J end lost 5 bases, and 11 bases lay between the germline ends. The CDR3 is 15 residues long. This chain's CDR3 is CASSVETGVTGELFF. The CDR3 bases are TGTGCCAGCAGCGTAGAAACGGGAGTGACCGGGGAGCTGTTTTTT.

This chain uses TRBV5-1 with TRBJ1-2; D not resolved. The CDR3 is 14 amino acids. Germline CDR1 is SGHRS and CDR2 is YFSETQ. The ends were cut back, 4 bases at V and 6 bases at J, with 16 bases in the middle. The CDR3 DNA reads as TGCGCCAGCAGCCCGTTTGAGGTATTACATGGCTACACCTTC. It specifies CASSPFEVLHGYTF.

J is TRBJ2-1 and V is TRBV9; D tentatively fits TRBD1 or TRBD2 (5 bases each). The CDR3 consists of 12 residues. Germline values: CDR1 SGDLS, CDR2 YYNGEE. Trimming cost V 2 bases and J 10 bases, with 10 bases left between them. The CDR3 DNA reads TGTGCCAGCAGCGTTGGGGGACCCGAGCAGTTCTTC. Its translation is CASSVGGPEQFF.

The V and J genes are TRBV7-8 and TRBJ2-5, with 8 nucleotides matching TRBD1. Trimming at V came to 1 base and at J to 2 bases, leaving 3 bases not matched to a gene. CDR1 and CDR2 from the germline V gene are SGHVS and FQNEAQ. CDR3 length: 15 amino acids. The CDR3, as DNA: TGTGCCAGCAGCTTAGAGAGGACAGGGCAAGAGACCCAGTACTTC. Its protein product is CASSLERTGQETQYF.

The V call is TRBV6-4, the J call TRBJ2-1, with D perhaps TRBD2 (5 bases). V was shortened by 4 bases and J by 4 bases, with 14 bases between the two germline ends. Germline loops: CDR1 MRHNA, CDR2 SNTAGT. The length of the CDR3 is 15 residues. The CDR3 DNA follows: TGTGCCAGCAGTGTTGAGCGGACCCCATACAATGAGCAGTTCTTC. Encoded protein: CASSVERTPYNEQFF.

This clone was counted between two and nine times. The V gene is TRBV2, the J gene TRBJ1-6; D possibly corresponds to TRBD1 (5 bases). The CDR3 runs 13 residues. V lost 5 bases to trimming and J lost 13 bases, with 15 bases between them. The germline V gene has CDR1 SNHLY and CDR2 FYNNEI. The CDR3 spells CASSSLDTVPLHF. The CDR3 coding sequence is TGTGCCAGCAGTTCACTGGACACTGTCCCCCTCCACTTT.

This rearrangement joins TRBV30 to TRBJ1-5; the D is unclear. V was shortened by 2 bases and J by 3 bases, with 11 bases between the two germline ends. The CDR3 is 14 residues long. Germline assignment: CDR1 GTSNPN and CDR2 SVGIG (reference sequence). CDR3 nucleotide sequence: TGTGCCTGGAGTCTTGGCGGGTACAATCAGCCCCAGCATTTT. It translates to CAWSLGGYNQPQHF.

The chain joins TRBV7-9 to TRBJ1-4; no reliable D call. V lost 4 bases and J 10 bases, leaving 7 bases between the germline ends. CDR3 size: 11 residues. Germline CDR1 is SEHNR and CDR2 is FQNEAQ (reference sequence). The CDR3 nucleotides read TGTGCCAGCAGCTCGATTGGAAAACTGTTTTTT. Residues: CASSSIGKLFF.